The 29 T cell receptor beta chains presented below share a single source sample, sequenced in a study of regulatory T cells in long-lasting Graves disease. As for time point: newly diagnosed GD, antithyroid drugs for less than 3 months. Extracted PBMC RNA gave rise to the TCR library. Both iRepertoire HTBI primers and Arm-PCR of CDR3 regions were used to build the TCR beta libraries. TCRdb independently ran MiXCR on the multiplex PCR reads; one entry per CDR3 protein. The sample shows around 500,000 distinct CDR3 sequences, 12% of them seen only once. This same sample was also part of a study on T cells in Graves' hyperthyroidism and ophthalmopathy.

Here the sequenced sample was peripheral blood mononuclear cells (PBMCs), taken at new diagnosis, from a patient treated with antithyroid drugs. All receptors derive from a woman younger than 45 with Graves disease.

This clonotype was seen a few times. The gene calls are TRBV19 and TRBJ2-1; 9 bases agree with TRBD2. Germline V gene data show CDR1 as LNHDA and CDR2 as SQIVND (reference sequence). The CDR3 has 15 amino acids. Germline trimming cut 1 base from V and 7 bases from J; bases unmatched to any gene: 5. CDR3 sequence reads: CASSIGMLAGNEQFF. The CDR3 bases are TGTGCCAGTAGTATAGGTATGCTAGCGGGAAATGAGCAGTTCTTC.

Points on this clonotype: This may arise from a read error, as a much more abundant clone is one base away. The chain combines TRBV6-6 with TRBJ1-2, with D unclear. The germline V gene has CDR1 MNHNY and CDR2 SVGAGI (reference sequence). The CDR3 length is 16 residues. Trimming took 0 bases from V and 3 from J, leaving 14 bases between them. The CDR3 DNA is TGTGCCAGCAGTTACTCTGGTTTGGTCGGGGACTATGGCTACACCTTC. Its protein is CASSYSGLVGDYGYTF.

The chain joins TRBV18 to TRBJ2-7; 7 bases are shared with TRBD1. The J segment lost 3 bases and the V segment lost 7 bases, leaving 9 bases of the junction unmatched. CDR1 KGHSH and CDR2 LQKENI come from the germline V gene. There are 14 residues in the CDR3. CDR3 in DNA: TGTGCCAGCTTACCGCAAGGGACAGTCTACGAGCAGTACTTC. As protein: CASLPQGTVYEQYF.

This clonotype has a count of ten or more. One end of the junction does not line up with germline, which may come from a read error. DNA for the CDR3: TGTGCCAGCGCGTTAGGGGGAGACTATGACTACACCTTC. This sequence encodes CASALGGDYDYTF. This rearrangement joins TRBV2 to TRBJ1-2; tentative D call: TRBD1 (6 bases). The CDR3 totals 13 residues. Per germline, CDR1 SNHLY and CDR2 FYNNEI.

This clonotype was recorded at least ten times. This sequence joins TRBV12-3 or TRBV12-4 and TRBJ1-1, with TRBD1 matching over 9 bases. Trimming took 5 bases from V and 5 from J; bases not matched to a gene: 6. This CDR3 is built from 14 residues. CDR3 in DNA: TGTGCCAGCAGTGAGGGACAGGGACCGACTGAAGCTTTCTTT. Residues: CASSEGQGPTEAFF.

In this sample, this clonotype turned up many times. The V gene is TRBV7-9, the J gene TRBJ2-3; 10 nucleotides align to TRBD2. Germline V gene data show CDR1 as SEHNR and CDR2 as FQNEAQ (reference sequence). The CDR3 is made up of 14 amino acids. J was trimmed by 7 bases and V by 8 bases; bases with no gene match: 9. CDR3: CASSASGSINTQYF. As DNA, the CDR3 is TGTGCCAGCTCTGCTAGCGGGAGCATTAATACGCAGTATTTT.

This clonotype showed up many times. The gene calls are TRBV7-2 and TRBJ1-3, with a weak D call TRBD1 (5 bases). Between the trimmed V and J ends, which lost 2 bases and 0 bases, there was a span of 11 bases. The CDR3 totals 16 residues. Germline lookup yields CDR1 SGHTA and CDR2 FQGNSA. CDR3 region: CASSLNGGSSGNTIYF. CDR3 in DNA: TGTGCCAGCAGCTTAAACGGGGGGAGCTCTGGAAACACCATATATTTT.

There are many counts of this clonotype. The chain combines TRBV2 with TRBJ1-1; D is perhaps TRBD1 (6 bases). This CDR3 is 18 amino acids long. The V end lost 2 bases, the J end lost 0 bases, and 19 bases lay between the germline ends. CDR1 is SNHLY, CDR2 FYNNEI, per germline. CDR3 nucleotide sequence: TGTGCCAGCAGTGAACTGGGGGCGAGGGTGGCGGTGAACACTGAAGCTTTCTTT. Residues: CASSELGARVAVNTEAFF.

This clonotype was seen ten or more times. The chain combines TRBV19 with TRBJ1-1; a possible D gene is TRBD1 (5 bases). The CDR3 consists of 13 residues. The V end lost 6 bases, the J end lost 5 bases, and 13 bases lay between the germline ends. Germline CDR1 and CDR2: LNHDA and SQIVND (reference sequence). DNA for the CDR3: TGTGCCAGTAGCGGGGGAGTGTGGACTGAAGCTTTCTTT. This translates into CASSGGVWTEAFF.

This clonotype was recorded a few times. The gene calls are TRBV4-1 and TRBJ1-1, with unresolved D. The CDR3 sequence is 15 residues long. V was shortened by 4 bases and J by 1 base, with 13 bases between the two germline ends. Germline lookup yields CDR1 MGHRA and CDR2 YSYEKL. The chain's CDR3 is CASSPPYGKNTEAFF. The CDR3, as DNA: TGCGCCAGCAGCCCCCCGTACGGGAAGAACACTGAAGCTTTCTTT.

This clonotype was detected ten times or more. This sequence joins TRBV20-1 and TRBJ2-1, with D uncertain. Looked up from germline, CDR1 is DFQATT and CDR2 is SNEGSKA (reference sequence). The CDR3 totals 16 residues. The V gene lost 4 bases and the J gene lost 0 bases, with 16 bases spanning the gap. The CDR3 region is CSANLLPASSYNEQFF. CDR3 nucleotide sequence: TGCAGTGCTAACCTCCTCCCCGCGAGCTCCTACAATGAGCAGTTCTTC.

This clonotype has a count of ten or more. The rearrangement links TRBV19 to TRBJ2-1; possible D gene TRBD1, 6 bases. This CDR3 region has 15 residues. The germline CDR1 and CDR2 sequences are LNHDA and SQIVND (reference sequence). The germline V and J ends were trimmed by 6 bases and 0 bases, with 12 bases remaining between them. The CDR3 sequence: CASSRQDSSYNEQFF. DNA for the CDR3: TGTGCCAGTAGCCGCCAGGACAGCTCCTACAATGAGCAGTTCTTC.

This clonotype was counted at least ten times. The chain links TRBV28 to TRBJ1-6; TRBD1 might be the D (5 bases). The V and J ends lost 6 bases and 6 bases respectively, with 12 bases between them. The CDR3 covers 14 residues. Per germline, CDR1 MDHEN and CDR2 SYDVKM. The CDR3, as DNA: TGTGCCAGCAGCCGGAGCGGGGGTAATTCACCCCTCCACTTT. Protein: CASSRSGGNSPLHF.

As for this clonotype: This is likely an artifact of a read error, given a far larger clone one base away. The genes are TRBV11-2 and TRBJ2-7, with TRBD2 matching 14 bases. Unmatched junction bases numbered 7, after V lost 5 bases and J lost 7 bases. CDR1 is SGHAT and CDR2 is FQNNGV in the germline V gene. The CDR3 loop spans 15 amino acids. This CDR3 is CASSPGTSGSREQYF. CDR3 DNA: TGTGCCAGCAGCCCTGGGACTAGCGGGAGCCGGGAGCAGTACTTC.

The V and J genes are TRBV5-6 and TRBJ1-3; D gene ambiguous. CDR3 size: 15 residues. V lost 0 bases and J 0 bases, leaving 7 bases between the germline ends. CDR1 is SGHDT and CDR2 is YYEEEE in the germline V gene. The CDR3 here is CASSLVLHSGNTIYF. CDR3 DNA: TGTGCCAGCAGCTTGGTTCTACACTCTGGAAACACCATATATTTT.

This clonotype was detected ten times or more. This CDR3 is CASSLWHTNTGELFF. CDR3 nucleotide sequence: TGTGCCAGCAGTTTGTGGCACACGAACACCGGGGAGCTGTTTTTT. The V call is TRBV12-3 or TRBV12-4, the J call TRBJ2-2; D unclear. The length of the CDR3 is 15 residues. Trimming removed 3 bases at V and 0 bases at J, with 8 bases between.

Note on this clonotype: A clone one base away is much larger, so this may be a read error. The rearrangement uses TRBV27 and TRBJ2-7; 7 nucleotides align to TRBD2. The germline CDR1 and CDR2 sequences are MNHEY and SMNVEV (reference sequence). There are 19 residues in the CDR3. Here the CDR3 reads CASSLRPAPSGGFSCEQYF. DNA of the CDR3: TGTGCCAGCAGTCTCCGCCCCGCTCCTAGCGGAGGGTTCTCCTGCGAGCAGTACTTC.

V and J are TRBV24-1 and TRBJ2-5, with D possibly matching TRBD2 (6 bases). This CDR3 spans 15 amino acids. Germline values: CDR1 KGHDR, CDR2 SFDVKD. The V end was cut by 1 base, the J end by 2 bases, with 10 bases between. CDR3 residues: CATSDFGGVQETQYF. Here the CDR3 DNA reads TGTGCCACCAGTGATTTTGGCGGGGTTCAAGAGACCCAGTACTTC.

This clonotype occurred many times. The chain employs TRBV7-8 and TRBJ2-5; D gene uncertain. The germline V and J ends were trimmed by 5 bases and 3 bases, with 13 bases remaining between them. The CDR3 runs to 14 residues. Germline V gives CDR1 SGHVS, CDR2 FQNEAQ. The CDR3 sequence is CASSRDRTEETQYF. CDR3 nucleotides: TGTGCCAGCAGCCGCGACCGGACGGAAGAGACCCAGTACTTC.

This clonotype was seen many times. This sequence joins TRBV11-2 and TRBJ2-6, with 9 bases aligning to TRBD1. Germline V gives CDR1 SGHAT, CDR2 FQNNGV. This CDR3 contains 20 residues. Trimming at V came to 1 base and at J to 0 bases, leaving 10 bases not matched to a gene. The CDR3 loop is CASSLVGTGLTSSGANVLTF. CDR3 DNA sequence: TGTGCCAGCAGCTTAGTCGGGACAGGGTTGACGAGCTCTGGGGCCAACGTCCTGACTTTC.

As concerns this clonotype: Sequence at one end of the junction differs from germline and may be a read error. The chain is built from TRBV4-3 and TRBJ2-2; TRBD2 agrees at 8 bases. From germline, CDR1 is LGHNA and CDR2 YSLEER. This CDR3 contains 17 residues. CDR3: CASSQGAAGVNNGELFF. CDR3 nucleotides: TGCGCCAGCAGCCAAGGGGCAGCGGGAGTTAACAACGGGGAGCTGTTTTTT.

Ten or more counts support this clonotype. The CDR3 DNA is TGTGCCAGCAGCCGGGACTTCTCTCAGCCCCAGCATTTT. Translated, it gives CASSRDFSQPQHF. The chain combines TRBV5-5 with TRBJ1-5; tentative D call: TRBD1 (5 bases). Germline V lookup: CDR1 SGHKS, CDR2 YYEKEE (reference sequence). This CDR3 contains 13 residues. V was shortened by 4 bases and J by 6 bases, with 11 bases between the two germline ends.

The gene calls are TRBV6-4 and TRBJ2-1; 12 bases fit TRBD1. The V gene end was trimmed by 5 bases and the J gene end by 8 bases; junction bases not matched to a gene: 4. The CDR3 is made up of 14 amino acids. Germline V gives CDR1 MRHNA, CDR2 SNTAGT. For the CDR3, the DNA is TGTGCCAGCAGTCCCGGGACAGGGGGCGATGAGCAGTTCTTC. Protein product: CASSPGTGGDEQFF.

The chain employs TRBV29-1 and TRBJ1-2, with D possibly being TRBD1 (5 bases). This CDR3 is 11 amino acids long. Trimming removed 7 bases from V and 6 bases from J, with 12 bases in between. CDR1 is SQVTM and CDR2 is ANQGSEA in the germline V gene. CDR3 region: CSGWQGDGYTF. In nucleotides, the CDR3 is TGCAGCGGTTGGCAGGGCGATGGCTACACCTTC.

This clonotype was recorded many times. V is TRBV7-9 and J is TRBJ2-7; D remains ambiguous. Between the trimmed V and J ends, which lost 6 bases and 9 bases, there was a span of 18 bases. Germline V gene data show CDR1 as SEHNR and CDR2 as FQNEAQ (reference sequence). CDR3 length: 13 residues. CDR3: CASSSGEQITQYF. CDR3 nucleotides: TGTGCCAGCAGTTCTGGGGAACAAATCACGCAGTACTTC.

This clonotype has ten or more counts. The chain couples TRBV18 to TRBJ2-1, with D uncertain. CDR3 length: 14 amino acids. Between the trimmed V and J ends, which lost 0 bases and 3 bases, there was a span of 6 bases. CDR1 is KGHSH, CDR2 LQKENI, per germline. The CDR3 loop reads CASSPPPGYNEQFF. The CDR3 bases are TGTGCCAGCTCACCACCACCAGGCTACAATGAGCAGTTCTTC.

The sample holds many counts of this clonotype. The chain employs TRBV12-3 or TRBV12-4 and TRBJ2-3; a weak D match, TRBD2 (6 bases). V was shortened by 4 bases and J by 2 bases, with 13 bases between the two germline ends. This CDR3 region has 15 residues. CDR3 amino acids: CASSSWTTDTDTQYF. As DNA, the CDR3 is TGTGCCAGCAGTTCCTGGACTACCGACACAGATACGCAGTATTTT.

This clonotype was counted between two and nine times. This rearrangement joins TRBV7-9 to TRBJ1-2; tentative D call: TRBD1 (5 bases). Looked up from germline, CDR1 is SEHNR and CDR2 is FQNEAQ (reference sequence). Trimming left V 5 bases short and J 8 bases short, with 15 bases between. The CDR3 spans 13 residues. The CDR3 nucleotides read TGTGCCAGCAGCAGGGGTTTCGAAGGGGGCTACACCTTC. Its translation is CASSRGFEGGYTF.

This clonotype turned up a few times. The genes are TRBV4-3 and TRBJ2-7; 7 bases map to TRBD1. The V gene end was trimmed by 0 bases and the J gene end by 1 base; junction bases not matched to a gene: 6. Germline lookup yields CDR1 LGHNA and CDR2 YSLEER. CDR3 length: 16 amino acids. The CDR3 spells CASSQDDRVASYEQYF. The DNA for the CDR3 is TGCGCCAGCAGCCAAGATGACAGGGTCGCGTCCTACGAGCAGTACTTC.